This TCR beta chain was found in a study of shared T cell receptors in the human thymus (dated by TCRdb to the early 2020s). With respect to the entire study: The study examined how self-reactive, shared T-cell receptor alpha chains are generated in the human thymus.

The library was produced with the immunoSEQ multiplex PCR assay. TCRdb holds this immuneACCESS table with in-frame rearrangements only. Some clones are missing; in checked studies, unresolved V genes explain under half, and the rest has no known cause. This sample holds 700,000 or so clones; 70% to 90% were observed only once. Roughly 0.01% of the sample is in the top ten clones. Its CDR3 holds 16 amino acids, cysteine through phenylalanine. Only the CDR3 portion is preserved as DNA: 48 bases, with reading frame beginning at the first base. The germline V gene gives CDR1 as MNHNS and CDR2 as SASEGT. V is shortened by 3 bases, J by 0 bases, and the region joining them spans 12 bases. As regards this clone: Its antigen has not been determined. Base quality data are lacking; no much larger clone is found one base away.

These data also featured in a second study, about human thymus T cells. The second paper states: Immunologically healthy infants undergoing open corrective cardiac surgery for congenital heart defects in Finland were used as donors. Thymus tissue was collected as surgical resects that were removed during corrective cardiac surgery. Biased V and J gene segment usage appeared to be present in both thymic and peripheral blood repertoires. The related research reported highly overlapping thymic TCR repertoires among unrelated individuals. TCR alpha and beta repertoires from roughly 8 infant thymus samples and a few related peripheral blood samples were characterized in the study. The cohort included several male and two female infants, with donor ages spanning 7 to 244 days. Thymocytes were released mechanically from tissue and stored at -70 °C as pellets of roughly 9.5-32 million cells. Genomic DNA was extracted from frozen cell pellets with a QIAsymphony instrument. Using the immunoSEQ multiplex PCR assay, the TCRB and TCRAD loci were amplified from a standardized quantity of quality-controlled genomic DNA. The amplicons covered the V(D)J region and were long enough to include the CDR3 and to identify the V and J genes. The commercial immunoSEQ service was used to sequence amplicons on an Illumina platform. Primer bias and sequencing errors were corrected as previously described, and TCRAD and TCRB definitions were based on the IMGT database. Analysis of the repertoires was done with immunoSEQ Analyzer 3.0 and VDJTools and included basic statistics, V/J segment usage, diversity estimates, rarefaction and pairwise overlap. Diversity was estimated using the Chao1, ChaoE, Efron-Thisted, Shannon and inverse Simpson indices, and was also estimated on datasets down-sampled to the size of the smallest sample. Repertoire overlap used strict matching of CDR3 nucleotide sequence, V gene and J gene, with Jaccard-based multidimensional scaling clustering. Thymus samples yielded on average around 850,000 unique TCRB clonotypes, compared with around 79,000 from blood samples.

The sequence was obtained from a girl less than two years old with a congenital heart defect. Donor details come from another sample of the same person, matched by shared clones. Recombination connected TRBV6-1 to TRBJ1-5; the D gene cannot be named for sure. The sequenced sample consisted of thymocytes. The nucleotides read TGTGCCAGCAGTGATATCCTTAGCCGTAGCAATCAGCCCCAGCATTTT. It specifies CASSDILSRSNQPQHF.